Included here is one T cell receptor (beta chain) sequence, with context. The record originates from a study of T cell responses to AZD1222 COVID-19 vaccine. Clones were sequenced by immunoSEQ multiplex PCR, and TCRdb holds only the in-frame ones, with some missing. The profile shows 120,000 to 150,000 clones, 93% of them singletons. V was clipped by 6 bases and J by 6 bases, with 11 bases between them. The germline gives CDR1 MNHEY, CDR2 SVGAGI. This CDR3 is 13 amino acids long. The TCR was taken from an adult in good health. This specimen was peripheral blood, taken on day 0 of AZD1222 vaccination. The chain employs TRBV6-5 and TRBJ2-2; D not certain. CDR3 DNA: TGTGCCAGCAGCACAGTGAGCCCCGGGGAGCTGTTTTTT. It specifies CASSTVSPGELFF.